Below, 15 T cell receptor beta chains from the same sample are listed, as sequenced in a study of spatial heterogeneity in lung cancer. Via MiXCR, TCRdb re-called the 5' RACE reads, giving one row per CDR3 protein. The sample has more than 5,000 distinct CDR3 sequences, approximately 12% seen once. Described time point: sample taken at primary tumor resection. The input material, whole RNA from tumor, nontumor lung or frozen PBMC, was sequenced unsorted. The sequencing used normal lung tissue next to the tumor, collected at surgery. These receptors were taken from a male donor with early-stage non-small cell lung cancer.

In its sample, this clonotype ranks as medium-sized. V gene TRBV29-1 combines with J gene TRBJ1-5, with D possibly TRBD1 on 6 matching bases. Looked up from germline, CDR1 is SQVTM and CDR2 is ANQGSEA. The CDR3 has 13 residues. Trimming left V 6 bases short and J 6 bases short, with 15 bases between. For the CDR3, the DNA is TGCAGCGTAGCAACAGGGTTGGCTCAGCCCCAGCATTTT. Protein sequence: CSVATGLAQPQHF.

This clonotype was seen many times. An end of the junction does not agree with germline; a read error may underlie this. The CDR3 here is CASSQDKAPYEQYF. DNA for the CDR3: TGCGCCAGCAGCCAAGATAAGGCACCCTATGAGCAGTACTTC. The V and J genes are TRBV4-1 and TRBJ2-7; D gene uncertain. The germline V gene has CDR1 MGHRA and CDR2 YSYEKL. The CDR3 has 14 residues.

This clonotype has ten or more counts. The chain has TRBV11-1 and TRBJ2-4; D uncertain. This CDR3 is built from 16 residues. CDR1 and CDR2 from the germline V gene are SGHAT and FQDESV (reference sequence). V dropped 4 bases and J dropped 5 bases, with 18 bases sitting between them. For the CDR3, the DNA is TGTGCCAGCAGCTCAGCCGGTGATGTGGGCCAAAACATTCAGTACTTC. Translation: CASSSAGDVGQNIQYF.

This clonotype was found many times. The rearrangement joins TRBV5-1 to TRBJ1-1, with TRBD1 identical over 11 bases. Germline V CDR1 and CDR2: SGHRS, YFSETQ. V was clipped by 4 bases and J by 5 bases; unmatched bases: 4. The CDR3 is made up of 14 amino acids. CDR3 nucleotide sequence: TGCGCCAGCAGCATCGGACAGGGGGCTACTGAAGCTTTCTTT. This gives the protein CASSIGQGATEAFF.

The table lists this clonotype with many counts. V is TRBV10-3 and J is TRBJ2-1; 8 bases line up with TRBD1. This CDR3 has 15 residues. CDR1 is ENHRY, CDR2 SYGVKD, per germline. V trimming: 8 bases; J trimming: 7 bases; junction bases outside the gene matches: 13. The CDR3 is CAIGTGKVGTNEQFF. The CDR3 nucleotides read TGTGCCATCGGGACAGGAAAGGTGGGCACGAATGAGCAGTTCTTC.

This clonotype has a count of ten or more. The chain recombines TRBV20-1 with TRBJ1-1; TRBD1 might be the D (6 bases). The CDR3 has 14 amino acids. Looked up from germline, CDR1 is DFQATT and CDR2 is SNEGSKA (reference sequence). Trimming stripped 6 bases from V and 5 bases from J, with 19 bases between. CDR3: CSATGQSGRTEAFF. The CDR3 coding sequence is TGCAGTGCCACCGGACAGAGCGGGAGGACTGAAGCTTTCTTT.

This clonotype is classed as medium-sized (0.01 to 0.1%). This rearrangement joins TRBV19 to TRBJ1-5, with D perhaps TRBD1 (5 bases). Germline V gene lookup returns CDR1 LNHDA and CDR2 SQIVND (reference sequence). This CDR3 comprises 12 residues. V lost 3 bases to trimming and J lost 9 bases, with 9 bases between them. CDR3 protein: CASSMWGSPQHF. The CDR3 nucleotides are TGTGCCAGTAGTATGTGGGGGTCGCCCCAGCATTTT.

This rearrangement joins TRBV29-1 to TRBJ1-1; D might be TRBD1 (6 bases). V dropped 4 bases and J dropped 1 base, with 10 bases sitting between them. The CDR3 length is 13 residues. CDR1 is SQVTM and CDR2 is ANQGSEA in the germline V gene. CDR3 nucleotides: TGCAGCGTTGTGGGGGCTTGGAACACTGAAGCTTTCTTT. Translating gives CSVVGAWNTEAFF.

V usage is TRBV15 and J usage is TRBJ2-2; 10 bases match TRBD2. The trim removed 2 bases at V and 6 bases at J, leaving 9 bases unmatched. The V gene's germline CDR1 is LNHNV and CDR2 YYDKDF (reference sequence). This CDR3 is 17 amino acids long. CDR3 coding DNA: TGTGCCACCAGCAGAATTCGGACTAGCGGCAAGGCCGGGGAGCTGTTTTTT. Its translation: CATSRIRTSGKAGELFF.

In its sample, this clonotype was seen a few times. The V call is TRBV12-3 or TRBV12-4, the J call TRBJ1-6, with TRBD1 matching 7 bases. The CDR3 is made up of 15 amino acids. J gave up 6 bases and V 5 bases, and 7 bases lay outside the gene matches. The CDR3 loop is CASSQRDSRNSPLHF. Written as DNA, the CDR3 is TGTGCCAGCAGTCAAAGGGACAGCCGTAATTCACCCCTCCACTTT.

This rearrangement joins TRBV27 to TRBJ2-3; 10 bases match TRBD1. This CDR3 spans 16 amino acids. Trimming cost V 5 bases and J 0 bases; bases outside gene matches: 5. Germline V gene lookup returns CDR1 MNHEY and CDR2 SMNVEV (reference sequence). The CDR3 protein is CASSPTGQGSTDTQYF. CDR3 DNA: TGTGCCAGCAGTCCGACGGGACAGGGGAGCACAGATACGCAGTATTTT.

The chain carries TRBV24-1 and TRBJ2-7; D is unclear. The V end was cut by 1 base, the J end by 13 bases, with 10 bases between. CDR1 and CDR2 from the germline V gene are KGHDR and SFDVKD. The CDR3 runs to 11 residues. The CDR3 sequence: CATSDFRGTYF. The DNA of the CDR3 is TGTGCCACCAGTGATTTTCGAGGCACCTACTTC.

This clonotype has ten or more counts. The genes are TRBV24-1 and TRBJ2-3, with TRBD2 matching over 9 bases. V gave up 8 bases and J gave up 1 base; unmatched junction bases: 3. There are 14 residues in the CDR3. Per germline, CDR1 KGHDR and CDR2 SFDVKD. In DNA, the CDR3 is TGTGCCACCACGGCGGGAGGGGGCACAGATACGCAGTATTTT. It encodes CATTAGGGTDTQYF.

This clonotype qualifies as medium-sized. The chain recombines TRBV30 with TRBJ2-1; no firm D call. This CDR3 is built from 12 residues. Per the germline V gene, CDR1 is GTSNPN and CDR2 is SVGIG (reference sequence). The V end lost 2 bases, the J end lost 0 bases, and 2 bases lay between the germline ends. The CDR3 reads CAWSLSYNEQFF. The CDR3 DNA sequence: TGTGCCTGGAGTCTCTCCTACAATGAGCAGTTCTTC.

This clonotype is labeled medium-sized. This chain links TRBV6-6 with TRBJ2-4; 10 bases agree with TRBD2. CDR1 MNHNY and CDR2 SVGAGI come from the germline V gene (reference sequence). The CDR3 runs to 15 residues. Trimming cost V 5 bases and J 8 bases; bases outside gene matches: 9. The CDR3 reads CASSLAGEAVDIQYF. The CDR3, as DNA: TGTGCCAGCAGTCTAGCGGGAGAGGCGGTGGACATTCAGTACTTC.